This T cell receptor (beta chain) was found in a study of T-cell reconstitution after alpha-beta-depleted transplantation in children. Preparation of the TCRbeta library involved a method that used unique molecular identifiers. TCRdb recomputed calls from the PCR reads with MiXCR, one row per CDR3 protein. This table holds approximately 490,000 distinct CDR3 sequences, approximately 12% found once. The receptor was derived from a human donor who donated a stem cell graft to a child with combined immunodeficiency. The sample here was PBMCs from the stem cell graft donor, taken from the stem cell graft.

The CDR3 sequence: CASSLVRTSGSSYEQYF. The CDR3 coding sequence is TGTGCCAGCAGTCTGGTTAGGACTAGCGGGAGCTCCTACGAGCAGTACTTC. The chain joins TRBV12-3 or TRBV12-4 to TRBJ2-7, with TRBD2 matching over 13 bases. V gave up 5 bases and J gave up 0 bases; unmatched junction bases: 7. The CDR3 runs to 17 residues.